This T cell receptor (beta chain) was sequenced in a study of CD8+CD57+ T cells in acquired aplastic anemia. Overall study: Sorted CD4+ and CD8+ cells gave an average of about 3 ug of DNA.

The table lists this clonotype with many counts. Its antigen is currently unknown. Genomic DNA served as template for TCR beta VDJ and CDR3 profiling. TCRdb reprocessed the reads via MiXCR and lists one record per CDR3 protein. In the table there are about 190,000 distinct CDR3 sequences, roughly half of which are singletons. CDR1 SQVTM and CDR2 ANQGSEA come from the germline V gene. V gave up 5 bases and J gave up 4 bases, with 18 bases separating them. The CDR3 extends over 15 amino acids. Study-level findings and limits: Patients shared around 30 CD8+ CDR3 sequences with controls.

The rearrangement uses TRBV29-1 and TRBJ2-1, with TRBD1 as a possible D gene (5 bases). The sequenced material came from sorted CD4+, CD8+, or CD8+CD57+ T cells (not recorded which) from PBMCs. The clonotype originates from a human donor in good health, serving as a control. CDR3 protein: CSVHSGQGLYNEQFF. Written as DNA, the CDR3 is TGCAGCGTTCACTCAGGGCAGGGATTGTACAATGAGCAGTTCTTC.